Listed here are 30 T cell receptor beta chains from one sample, sequenced in a study of blood T cell repertoires in COVID-19. Assay: immunoSEQ multiplex PCR; the TCRdb copy retains only in-frame clones and omits some. There are 350,000 or so clones in the sample; around 90% occur only once, and 3.9% lies in the top ten. Sequenced input: peripheral blood. These receptor sequences come from a woman aged 55-69 years with COVID-19, enrolled during active disease.

The chain couples TRBV6-6 to TRBJ1-1, with 7 bases fitting TRBD1. This CDR3 region has 14 residues. Germline assignment: CDR1 MNHNY and CDR2 SVGAGI (reference sequence). The ends lost 2 bases at V and 3 bases at J; junction bases unmatched: 3. CDR3 DNA: TGTGCCAGCAGTTACGAAGGGGGCGACACTGAAGCTTTCTTT. As protein: CASSYEGGDTEAFF.

This chain links TRBV28 with TRBJ2-7; D may be TRBD1 (5 bases). The CDR3 runs to 14 residues. Trimming took off 8 bases at V and 0 bases at J, with 14 bases between the two ends. From germline, CDR1 is MDHEN and CDR2 SYDVKM. Here the CDR3 reads CASGPAGLSYEQYF. CDR3 coding DNA: TGTGCCAGCGGACCGGCAGGGCTCTCCTACGAGCAGTACTTC.

This chain uses TRBV7-6 with TRBJ2-7; D is undetermined. This CDR3 comprises 11 residues. Germline CDR1 reads SGHVS; CDR2 reads FNYEAQ. V shed 4 bases and J shed 3 bases, with 4 bases lying between them. CDR3 amino acids: CASSSNYEQYF. The CDR3 DNA sequence: TGTGCCAGCAGCTCCAACTACGAGCAGTACTTC.

The V and J genes are TRBV12-3 or TRBV12-4 and TRBJ1-4; weak D call: TRBD1 (6 bases). The CDR3 totals 13 residues. V was shortened by 7 bases and J by 8 bases, with 14 bases between the two germline ends. CDR3 sequence reads: CASTIGGQEKLFF. The CDR3, as DNA: TGTGCCAGCACTATTGGTGGACAGGAAAAACTGTTTTTT.

This sequence joins TRBV4-1 and TRBJ1-5; D remains ambiguous. The CDR3 is 15 amino acids. Between the trimmed V and J ends, which lost 0 bases and 1 base, there was a span of 7 bases. The germline gives CDR1 MGHRA, CDR2 YSYEKL. CDR3 sequence: CASSQDLYSNQPQHF. CDR3 bases: TGCGCCAGCAGCCAAGATCTATACAGCAATCAGCCCCAGCATTTT.

V usage is TRBV9 and J usage is TRBJ2-7; TRBD2 matches at 9 bases. V dropped 3 bases and J dropped 0; count of bases not matched to a gene: 7. The CDR3 totals 16 residues. Germline V gene data show CDR1 as SGDLS and CDR2 as YYNGEE. This CDR3 is CASSANSGGHSYEQYF. DNA of the CDR3: TGTGCCAGCAGCGCCAATAGCGGGGGCCACTCCTACGAGCAGTACTTC.

The chain combines TRBV4-2 with TRBJ2-5; TRBD1 aligns across 8 bases. The CDR3 has 16 amino acids. In germline, CDR1 is LGHNA, CDR2 YNFKEQ. The junction had 10 bases not matched to a gene; V was cut back by 4 bases and J by 3 bases. CDR3 amino acids: CASSPKDRELEETQYF. The DNA for the CDR3 is TGTGCCAGCAGCCCGAAGGACAGGGAGTTAGAAGAGACCCAGTACTTC.

The chain employs TRBV6-5 and TRBJ2-3; 7 bases line up with TRBD2. Germline V CDR1 and CDR2: MNHEY, SVGAGI. The CDR3 runs to 15 residues. With 7 bases clipped from V and 5 bases from J, the junction kept 12 bases outside the gene matches. Here the CDR3 DNA reads TGTGCCAGCACCGAATGGGGGGGGGAGGGAGATACGCAGTATTTT. The encoded protein is CASTEWGGEGDTQYF.

The chain combines TRBV7-2 with TRBJ1-5; possibly TRBD1 for D (5 bases). This CDR3 spans 13 amino acids. V lost 2 bases, J lost 6 bases, and 8 bases lay in between. Germline-derived CDR1 and CDR2 are SGHTA and FQGNSA. CDR3 nucleotide sequence: TGTGCCAGCAGCTTACGACAGCGTCAGCCCCAGCATTTT. The encoded protein is CASSLRQRQPQHF.

The chain uses TRBV6-5 and TRBJ1-5; tentative D call: TRBD1 (5 bases). The germline V and J ends were trimmed by 4 bases and 9 bases, with 10 bases remaining between them. The length of the CDR3 is 12 residues. Germline lookup yields CDR1 MNHEY and CDR2 SVGAGI. As DNA, the CDR3 is TGTGCCAGCAGTTCACATCAGGGGCCCCAGCATTTT. This translates into CASSSHQGPQHF.

V is TRBV10-1 and J is TRBJ1-6, with 7 bases matching TRBD1. The J segment lost 9 bases and the V segment lost 4 bases, leaving 3 bases of the junction unmatched. The germline V gene has CDR1 WNHNN and CDR2 SYGVQD (reference sequence). CDR3 size: 13 residues. CDR3 coding DNA: TGCGCCAGCAGTGGAGACAGGGCTTCACCCCTCCACTTT. It translates to CASSGDRASPLHF.

This rearrangement joins TRBV3-1 (or the pseudogene TRBV3-2) to TRBJ2-1, with 7 nucleotides matching TRBD1. Germline-derived CDR1 and CDR2 are LGHDT and YNNKEL (reference sequence). V gave up 1 base and J gave up 7 bases; unmatched junction bases: 13. The CDR3 totals 17 residues. The CDR3 nucleotides are TGTGCCAGCAGCCAAGGACTTACAGGGGTTTTCGGGAATGAGCAGTTCTTC. It translates to CASSQGLTGVFGNEQFF.

This CDR3 is CAISDRGGSDTQYF. The CDR3 DNA reads TGTGCCATCAGTGACAGGGGTGGTTCAGATACGCAGTATTTT. The genes are TRBV10-3 and TRBJ2-3; D possibly corresponds to TRBD1 (6 bases). The CDR3 is 14 amino acids. Per germline, CDR1 ENHRY and CDR2 SYGVKD. Trimming removed 3 bases from V and 4 bases from J, with 11 bases in between.

V is TRBV3-1 (or the pseudogene TRBV3-2) and J is TRBJ1-2; maybe TRBD1 (6 bases). Germline V lookup: CDR1 LGHDT, CDR2 YNNKEL (reference sequence). Trimming took off 4 bases at V and 5 bases at J, with 17 bases between the two ends. This CDR3 has 15 amino acids. CDR3 sequence: CASSRPSVQGYGYTF. The CDR3 nucleotides read TGTGCCAGCAGCCGACCGTCAGTACAGGGATATGGCTACACCTTC.

This clone appeared a few times. The J gene is TRBJ2-5, the V gene TRBV21-1; the table's D call, TRBD1, was not checked against the DNA. TRBV21-1 is assigned pseudogene status. The CDR3 is 14 amino acids. The CDR3 reads CASRGGSPQETQYF. The CDR3 bases are TGTGCCAGCAGAGGGGGCAGCCCGCAAGAGACCCAGTACTTC.

The rearrangement joins TRBV4-1 to TRBJ1-5, with 9 bases fitting TRBD1. V shed 1 base, J shed 6 bases, and the junction held 7 bases outside the gene matches. CDR1 and CDR2 from the germline V gene are MGHRA and YSYEKL. The CDR3 has 16 amino acids. The CDR3 spells CASSQVPGTGFQPQHF. CDR3 sequence (DNA): TGCGCCAGCAGCCAAGTCCCCGGGACAGGGTTTCAGCCCCAGCATTTT.

The V and J genes are TRBV7-8 and TRBJ2-7; a weak D match, TRBD1 (6 bases). Deletions cut 0 bases from V and 3 bases from J, with 12 bases between. The CDR3 totals 15 residues. The germline CDR1 and CDR2 sequences are SGHVS and FQNEAQ. The CDR3 DNA reads as TGTGCCAGCAGCTTAGCAGTGGGGGCGTACTACGAGCAGTACTTC. Its translation: CASSLAVGAYYEQYF.

The chain couples TRBV6-5 to TRBJ2-3; TRBD2 matches 7 bases. The CDR3 spans 16 residues. V trimming: 2 bases; J trimming: 6 bases; junction bases outside the gene matches: 11. From germline, CDR1 is MNHEY and CDR2 SVGAGI. CDR3 nucleotide sequence: TGTGCCAGCAGTTACGACGGCGGGGGTCGAGGGGATACGCAGTATTTT. Protein sequence: CASSYDGGGRGDTQYF.

The chain couples TRBV2 to TRBJ2-3; the D gene is possibly TRBD2 (6 bases). This CDR3 contains 14 residues. CDR1 and CDR2 (germline): SNHLY, FYNNEI. V lost 3 bases and J 2 bases, leaving 9 bases between the germline ends. CDR3 loop: CASSEGLITDTQYF. The CDR3 coding sequence is TGTGCCAGCAGTGAGGGACTTATCACAGATACGCAGTATTTT. Combining the CDR3 with reference TRBV2 and TRBJ2-3 gives the whole variable domain EPEVTQTPSHQVTQMGQEVILRCVPISNHLYFYWYRQILGQKVEFLVSFYNNEISEKSEIFDDQFSVERPDGSNFTLKIRSTKLEDSAMYFCASSEGLITDTQYFGPGTRLTVL.

The chain is built from TRBV12-5 and TRBJ2-3, with D tentatively TRBD1 (5 bases). V was clipped by 6 bases and J by 2 bases, with 18 bases between them. Germline CDR1 LGHNT, CDR2 FRNRAP. This CDR3 is 16 amino acids long. CDR3: CASGYRLDQLTDTQYF. Written as DNA, the CDR3 is TGTGCTAGTGGATACAGGCTGGATCAACTCACAGATACGCAGTATTTT.

The V and J genes are TRBV9 and TRBJ2-1; 10 bases are a match to TRBD2. Per germline, CDR1 SGDLS and CDR2 YYNGEE. V dropped 4 bases and J dropped 6; count of bases not matched to a gene: 10. There are 16 residues in the CDR3. CDR3 loop: CASSPRGAGGPNEQFF. The CDR3 DNA follows: TGTGCCAGCAGCCCCCGGGGAGCGGGGGGGCCCAATGAGCAGTTCTTC.

The genes are TRBV7-2 and TRBJ2-2; maybe TRBD1 (6 bases). Trimming removed 0 bases from V and 7 bases from J, with 12 bases in between. This CDR3 region has 15 residues. The germline V gene encodes CDR1 SGHTA and CDR2 FQGNSA. The CDR3 region has the DNA TGTGCCAGCAGCTTAGCGGGGGCACACAACGGGGAGCTGTTTTTT. It codes for CASSLAGAHNGELFF.

This rearrangement joins TRBV7-9 to TRBJ1-2, with 8 bases lining up with TRBD1. The CDR3 is 15 amino acids. Germline-derived CDR1 and CDR2 are SEHNR and FQNEAQ (reference sequence). Trimming removed 7 bases from V and 3 bases from J; junction bases left unmatched: 10. CDR3 sequence: CASTGPDRGDYGYTF. As DNA, the CDR3 is TGTGCCAGCACCGGGCCCGACAGGGGCGACTATGGCTACACCTTC.

In this sample, this clone turned up once. The rearrangement joins TRBV6-6 to TRBJ1-5; possible D gene TRBD1, 6 bases. The CDR3 covers 17 residues. Germline CDR1 MNHNY, CDR2 SVGAGI (reference sequence). Between the trimmed V and J ends, which lost 5 bases and 0 bases, there was a span of 17 bases. CDR3 protein: CASSRGGADYSNQPQHF. The CDR3 DNA follows: TGTGCCAGCAGTCGAGGGGGGGCGGATTATAGCAATCAGCCCCAGCATTTT.

V and J are TRBV5-1 and TRBJ1-3, with a possible D match to TRBD1 (5 bases). CDR3 size: 16 residues. Trimming shortened V by 4 bases and J by 0 bases, and 14 bases separated the two germline ends. Germline-derived CDR1 and CDR2 are SGHRS and YFSETQ. In nucleotides, the CDR3 is TGCGCCAGCAGCCCGGCCGGGGGGACCTCTGGAAACACCATATATTTT. Protein sequence: CASSPAGGTSGNTIYF.

The chain carries TRBV7-9 and TRBJ1-4; D remains ambiguous. This CDR3 has 15 residues. Per the germline V gene, CDR1 is SEHNR and CDR2 is FQNEAQ (reference sequence). Trimming took off 1 base at V and 4 bases at J, with 10 bases between the two ends. CDR3 nucleotide sequence: TGTGCCAGCAGCTTAGGATATAGTGTTAATGAAAAACTGTTTTTT. It translates to CASSLGYSVNEKLFF.

The V and J genes are TRBV5-1 and TRBJ2-1; 11 bases fit TRBD2. V lost 3 bases, J lost 8 bases, and 4 bases stayed unmatched. Per germline, CDR1 SGHRS and CDR2 YFSETQ. This CDR3 has 14 residues. The CDR3 reads CASSWGTSGDEQFF. The CDR3 DNA reads as TGCGCCAGCAGCTGGGGGACTAGCGGCGATGAGCAGTTCTTC.

V usage is TRBV18 and J usage is TRBJ2-3; TRBD1 agrees at 10 bases. Trimming removed 1 base from V and 6 bases from J; junction bases left unmatched: 13. This CDR3 has 18 amino acids. Germline V gene data show CDR1 as KGHSH and CDR2 as LQKENI. The chain's CDR3 is CASSPLPRGTGAGDTQYF. CDR3 DNA: TGTGCCAGCTCACCACTTCCGCGCGGGACAGGGGCTGGGGATACGCAGTATTTT.

The chain carries TRBV7-2 and TRBJ2-5; possibly TRBD2 for D (7 bases). Per the germline V gene, CDR1 is SGHTA and CDR2 is FQGNSA. The CDR3 covers 13 residues. The V and J ends lost 5 bases and 7 bases respectively, with 14 bases between them. The CDR3 bases are TGTGCCAGCAGCCGCCGGGGGGCGGCGACCCAGTACTTC. It yields the protein CASSRRGAATQYF.

The V call is TRBV7-2, the J call TRBJ1-5; a weak D match, TRBD1 (6 bases). Germline V gene sequence: CDR1 SGHTA, CDR2 FQGNSA. The CDR3 is 17 amino acids. Between the trimmed V and J ends, which lost 1 base and 2 bases, there was a span of 15 bases. This chain's CDR3 is CASSLGAGDTRNQPQHF. CDR3 sequence (DNA): TGTGCCAGCAGCTTAGGGGCAGGGGATACTCGCAATCAGCCCCAGCATTTT.